This TCR beta chain was sequenced in a study of cytomegalovirus exposure and HLA in healthy donors. Broader study findings: With DRB1 most and HLA-C fewest, TCR association rates differed between HLA loci in a later analysis.

The primer mix had 60 Vbeta and 13 Jbeta primers. Sequencing used immunoSEQ multiplex PCR; TCRdb keeps in-frame clones, though not all of them. This sample has 110,000 or so clones, with approximately 74% found just once. About this clone itself: What it binds is unknown.

There are 11 residues in the CDR3. The V gene's germline CDR1 is LGHNA and CDR2 YSLEER. Trimming shortened V by 3 bases and J by 5 bases, and 2 bases separated the two germline ends. V gene TRBV4-3 combines with J gene TRBJ2-1, with D unclear. Sequencing used PBMCs. The TCR comes from a woman aged 35 to 49 in good health and CMV-seropositive. CDR3 amino acids: CASSHNNEQFF. For the CDR3, the DNA is TGCGCCAGCAGCCATAACAATGAGCAGTTCTTC.